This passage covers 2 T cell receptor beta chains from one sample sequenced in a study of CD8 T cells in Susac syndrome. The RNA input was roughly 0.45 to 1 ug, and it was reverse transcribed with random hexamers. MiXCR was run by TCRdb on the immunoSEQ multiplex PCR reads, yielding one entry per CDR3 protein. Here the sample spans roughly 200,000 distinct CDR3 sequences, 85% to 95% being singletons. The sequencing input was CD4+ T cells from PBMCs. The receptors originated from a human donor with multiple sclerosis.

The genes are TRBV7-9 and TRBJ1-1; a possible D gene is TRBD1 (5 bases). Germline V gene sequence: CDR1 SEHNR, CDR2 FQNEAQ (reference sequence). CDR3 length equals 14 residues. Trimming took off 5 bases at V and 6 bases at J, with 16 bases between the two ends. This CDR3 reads CASSPGPGRAEAFF. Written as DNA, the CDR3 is TGTGCCAGCAGCCCGGGGCCGGGGAGGGCTGAAGCTTTCTTT.

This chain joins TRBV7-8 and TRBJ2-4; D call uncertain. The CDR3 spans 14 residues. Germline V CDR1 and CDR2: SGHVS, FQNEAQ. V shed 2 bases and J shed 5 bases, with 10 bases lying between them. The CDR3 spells CASSLNPTENIQYF. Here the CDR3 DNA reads TGTGCCAGCAGCTTAAATCCCACCGAAAACATTCAGTACTTC. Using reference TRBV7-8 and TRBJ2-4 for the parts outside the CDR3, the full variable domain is GAGVSQSPRYKVAKRGQDVALRCDPISGHVSLFWYQQALGQGPEFLTYFQNEAQLDKSGLPSDRFFAERPEGSVSTLKIQRTQQEDSAVYLCASSLNPTENIQYFGAGTRLSVL.